Included here is one TCR beta chain sequence, with context. The data were taken from a study of somatic mutations in cytotoxic T cells in rheumatoid arthritis. TCRdb's copy holds only in-frame clones and misses some; the assay was immunoSEQ multiplex PCR. The sample has some 17,000 clones; around three quarters are singletons. V gave up 8 bases and J gave up 1 base, with 20 bases separating them. There are 16 residues in the CDR3. Germline assignment: CDR1 MNHEY and CDR2 SMNVEV (reference sequence). The sample comprised CD8+ T cells sorted from blood. The receptor was isolated from an adult with rheumatoid arthritis. The genes are TRBV27 and TRBJ1-1; TRBD1 might be the D (6 bases). The CDR3 nucleotides are TGTGCCAGCCACTGGAGGTGGGGGGCGAGGAACACTGAAGCTTTCTTT. Protein product: CASHWRWGARNTEAFF.